Sequencing of this TCR beta chain was carried out in a study of blood T cell repertoires in COVID-19. Germline V CDR1 and CDR2: LNHDA, SQIVND (reference sequence). Trimming pared 2 bases from V and 2 bases from J, leaving 16 bases between. The CDR3 contains 16 residues. Repertoires were generated with immunoSEQ multiplex PCR, while TCRdb's copy carries only in-frame clones and drops some. The sample lists about 250,000 clones; approximately 90% were seen once. The receptor was isolated from a man in his forties who had recovered from COVID-19. Source material: PBMCs or T cells enriched from blood (not recorded which). The gene calls are TRBV19 and TRBJ2-7; D perhaps matches TRBD2 (5 bases). The CDR3 coding sequence is TGTGCCAGTAGTATATCCCCTCTGACGGGAACCTACGAGCAGTACTTC. Amino acids: CASSISPLTGTYEQYF.